This paragraph covers one T cell receptor beta chain sequence. Its antigen is as yet unknown. The sample comes from a study of follicular helper T cells after annual influenza vaccination. General study results and limits: ICOS+CD38+ cTfh clonality change tracked circulating plasmablast frequency change.

Germline V CDR1 and CDR2: SGHAT, FQNNGV. The V gene lost 5 bases and the J gene lost 6 bases, with 22 bases spanning the gap. The CDR3 spans 16 residues. Generated by immunoSEQ multiplex PCR, the TCRdb table keeps only in-frame clones and is missing some. The sample consists of about 11,000 clones, less than 85% of them appearing once. Adults were given seasonal inactivated influenza vaccine, and blood CD4 subsets were sorted before and after vaccination. The source of this sequence is an adult who received the influenza vaccine. The material sequenced was CXCR5- memory CD4+ T cells sorted from blood, taken 6 weeks after influenza vaccination. This chain connects TRBV11-2 to TRBJ1-2, with a weak D call TRBD1 (5 bases). CDR3 loop: CASSPIRARERDGYTF. CDR3 coding DNA: TGTGCCAGCAGCCCGATAAGGGCCAGGGAAAGAGATGGCTACACCTTC. The full variable domain, in which reference TRBV11-2 and TRBJ1-2 provide the parts outside the CDR3, is EAGVAQSPRYKIIEKRQSVAFWCNPISGHATLYWYQQILGQGPKLLIQFQNNGVVDDSQLPKDRFSAERLKGVDSTLKIQPAKLEDSAVYLCASSPIRARERDGYTFGSGTRLTVV.